The present T cell receptor beta chain was sequenced within a study of identical twins. Germline V gene sequence: CDR1 MNHEY, CDR2 SMNVEV (reference sequence). V trimming: 5 bases; J trimming: 6 bases; junction bases outside the gene matches: 11. The CDR3 consists of 15 residues. This clonotype was counted only a few times. TCRdb fed the 5' RACE reads into MiXCR, producing one record per CDR3 protein. This sample has more than 250,000 distinct CDR3 sequences, with 6.5% to 9.5% found just once. The same specimen was also included in a second study, on yellow fever vaccine responses in identical twins.

The sequence derives from a woman aged 18-29 years in good health. Sample: memory (CD45RO+) T cells sorted from blood. The genes are TRBV27 and TRBJ2-7, with 9 bases matching TRBD2. This CDR3 reads CASSLVGVAGVEQYF. The DNA of the CDR3 is TGTGCCAGCAGTCTAGTCGGGGTAGCGGGAGTCGAGCAGTACTTC.